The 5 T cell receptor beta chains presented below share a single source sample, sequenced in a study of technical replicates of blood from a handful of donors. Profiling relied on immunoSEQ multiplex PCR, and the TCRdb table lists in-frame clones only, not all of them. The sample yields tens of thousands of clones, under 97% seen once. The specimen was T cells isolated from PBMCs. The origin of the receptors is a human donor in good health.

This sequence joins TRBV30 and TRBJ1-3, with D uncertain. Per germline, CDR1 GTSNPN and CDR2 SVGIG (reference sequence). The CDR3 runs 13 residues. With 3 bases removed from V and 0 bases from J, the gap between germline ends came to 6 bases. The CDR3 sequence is CAWSTSSGNTIYF. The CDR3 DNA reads TGTGCCTGGAGCACCAGCTCTGGAAACACCATATATTTT.

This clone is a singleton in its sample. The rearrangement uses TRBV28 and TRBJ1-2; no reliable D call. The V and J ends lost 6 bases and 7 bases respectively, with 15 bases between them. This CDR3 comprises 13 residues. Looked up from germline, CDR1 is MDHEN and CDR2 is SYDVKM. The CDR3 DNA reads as TGTGCCAGCAGCCCACTAAAGTTCTCTGGCTACACCTTC. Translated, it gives CASSPLKFSGYTF.

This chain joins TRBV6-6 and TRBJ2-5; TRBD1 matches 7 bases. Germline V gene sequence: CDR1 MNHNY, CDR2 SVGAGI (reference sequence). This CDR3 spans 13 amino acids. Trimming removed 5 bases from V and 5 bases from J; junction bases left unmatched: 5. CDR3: CASSNRGGETQYF. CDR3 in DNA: TGTGCCAGCAGTAACAGGGGCGGGGAGACCCAGTACTTC.

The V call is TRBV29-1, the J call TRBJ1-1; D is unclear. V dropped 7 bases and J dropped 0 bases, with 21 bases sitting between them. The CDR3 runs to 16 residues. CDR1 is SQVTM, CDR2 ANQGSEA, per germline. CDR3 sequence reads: CSGYGRPGRLNTEAFF. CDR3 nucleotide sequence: TGCAGCGGGTATGGACGGCCGGGGAGGTTGAACACTGAAGCTTTCTTT.

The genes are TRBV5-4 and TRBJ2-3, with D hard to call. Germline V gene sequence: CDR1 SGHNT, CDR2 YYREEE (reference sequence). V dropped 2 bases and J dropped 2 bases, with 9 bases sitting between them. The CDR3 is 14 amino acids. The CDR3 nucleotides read TGTGCCAGCAGCTTCGTCTCTTCCACAGATACGCAGTATTTT. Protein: CASSFVSSTDTQYF.